These 15 T cell receptor beta chains were sequenced from one sample in a study of vaccination effects on CD4 cells after COVID-19. With the ViraFEST assay, the study expanded antigen-specific CD4+ T cells using viral peptide pools, then sequenced them. When ten to eleven days of culture had elapsed, CD4+ T cells were isolated. Testing of the vaccine recipients showed negative nucleocapsid antibodies and no prior SARS-CoV-2 infection. Method: immunoSEQ multiplex PCR; TCRdb's copy keeps in-frame clones and lacks some. The sample records 25,000 or so clones, around 73% being singletons. No antigens are known for them. The source material was CD4+ T cells from PBMCs cultured with SARS-CoV-2 spike peptides, sampled before COVID-19 vaccination. Receptors originate from a human donor who received a COVID-19 vaccine.

This clone was counted between two and nine times. This chain links TRBV5-6 with TRBJ2-7; a weak D match, TRBD2 (6 bases). This CDR3 comprises 15 residues. With 1 base removed from V and 3 bases from J, the gap between germline ends came to 14 bases. The germline gives CDR1 SGHDT, CDR2 YYEEEE. The CDR3 sequence is CASSLRRDPSYEQYF. The CDR3 coding sequence is TGTGCCAGCAGCTTGAGGAGGGACCCTAGCTACGAGCAGTACTTC.

This clone was seen a few times. The gene calls are TRBV19 and TRBJ1-4; D may be TRBD1 (6 bases). The CDR3 runs 17 residues. Germline assignment: CDR1 LNHDA and CDR2 SQIVND (reference sequence). Trimming took off 4 bases at V and 0 bases at J, with 15 bases between the two ends. This CDR3 is CASSKYRAPATNEKLFF. The CDR3 DNA follows: TGTGCCAGTAGTAAATACAGGGCCCCTGCAACTAATGAAAAACTGTTTTTT.

This sequence joins TRBV14 and TRBJ1-6; unclear D gene. CDR1 is SGHDN, CDR2 FVKESK, per germline. This CDR3 contains 17 residues. V was clipped by 0 bases and J by 4 bases, with 13 bases between them. The CDR3 sequence is CASSQDPRPGYNSPLHF. In nucleotides, the CDR3 is TGTGCCAGCAGCCAAGATCCCCGCCCAGGTTATAATTCACCCCTCCACTTT. Based on the CDR3 plus reference TRBV14 and TRBJ1-6, the full variable domain is EAGVTQFPSHSVIEKGQTVTLRCDPISGHDNLYWYRRVMGKEIKFLLHFVKESKQDESGMPNNRFLAERTGGTYSTLKVQPAELEDSGVYFCASSQDPRPGYNSPLHFGNGTRLTVT.

The V call is TRBV30, the J call TRBJ2-3; 8 bases fit TRBD1. Per the germline V gene, CDR1 is GTSNPN and CDR2 is SVGIG (reference sequence). The CDR3 consists of 15 residues. Germline trimming cut 3 bases from V and 5 bases from J; bases unmatched to any gene: 10. CDR3 sequence (DNA): TGTGCCTGGAGCGTGACAGGGGTCGATGGAGATACGCAGTATTTT. Translation: CAWSVTGVDGDTQYF.

The V gene is TRBV20-1, the J gene TRBJ1-1; no clear D gene. CDR3 length equals 11 residues. Trimming shortened V by 3 bases and J by 7 bases, and 9 bases separated the two germline ends. From germline, CDR1 is DFQATT and CDR2 SNEGSKA (reference sequence). CDR3 protein: CSASPVGEAFF. The CDR3, as DNA: TGCAGTGCTAGTCCGGTGGGTGAAGCTTTCTTT.

This clone was detected only a few times. Distinct nucleotide sequences in the sample also encode this CDR3. The chain has TRBV7-9 and TRBJ1-5, with 9 bases lining up with TRBD1. V dropped 5 bases and J dropped 7; count of bases not matched to a gene: 6. The CDR3 is 14 amino acids. The germline V gene has CDR1 SEHNR and CDR2 FQNEAQ (reference sequence). The CDR3 sequence is CASSLGQGGQPQHF. DNA for the CDR3: TGTGCCAGCAGCCTGGGACAGGGAGGGCAGCCCCAGCATTTT.

The rearrangement links TRBV7-8 to TRBJ1-5; 7 nucleotides match TRBD1. Germline CDR1 is SGHVS and CDR2 is FQNEAQ. The CDR3 has 14 amino acids. V dropped 5 bases and J dropped 2; count of bases not matched to a gene: 3. The CDR3 DNA sequence: TGTGCCAGCAGCCGAGACAGGGGCAATCAGCCCCAGCATTTT. As protein: CASSRDRGNQPQHF.

This clone was observed a few times. The V and J genes are TRBV6-1 and TRBJ1-3; TRBD1 is a possible D gene (5 bases). Germline V gene data show CDR1 as MNHNS and CDR2 as SASEGT. V lost 1 base and J lost 4, with 8 bases in between. The CDR3 is made up of 14 amino acids. The chain's CDR3 is CASSEVGVGNTIYF. CDR3 DNA sequence: TGTGCCAGCAGTGAAGTAGGGGTAGGAAACACCATATATTTT.

The CDR3 DNA reads TGTGCCAGTAGTGACCGGGACAGGGGAAAAGGGGGCAATGAGCAGTTCTTC. Amino acids: CASSDRDRGKGGNEQFF. V gene TRBV19 combines with J gene TRBJ2-1; 10 nucleotides match TRBD1. With 5 bases clipped from V and 6 bases from J, the junction kept 13 bases outside the gene matches. This CDR3 has 17 amino acids. The germline V gene encodes CDR1 LNHDA and CDR2 SQIVND (reference sequence).

The chain joins TRBV7-9 to TRBJ1-3; D gene unclear. This CDR3 is 15 amino acids long. Per germline, CDR1 SEHNR and CDR2 FQNEAQ (reference sequence). Trimming pared 1 base from V and 0 bases from J, leaving 7 bases between. CDR3 in amino acids: CASSLVQNSGNTIYF. Here the CDR3 DNA reads TGTGCCAGCAGCTTAGTACAGAACTCTGGAAACACCATATATTTT. Full variable domain (outside the CDR3, taken from reference TRBV7-9 and TRBJ1-3): DTGVSQNPRHKITKRGQNVTFRCDPISEHNRLYWYRQTLGQGPEFLTYFQNEAQLEKSRLLSDRFSAERPKGSFSTLEIQRTEQGDSAMYLCASSLVQNSGNTIYFGEGSWLTVV.

The chain uses TRBV2 and TRBJ1-5, with 12 bases that match TRBD1. The V and J ends lost 6 bases and 6 bases, in that order; junction bases with no gene match: 3. CDR1 and CDR2 from the germline V gene are SNHLY and FYNNEI. The CDR3 length is 14 residues. The CDR3 coding sequence is TGTGCCAGCAGGGGGACAGGGGGCGGTCAGCCCCAGCATTTT. It codes for CASRGTGGGQPQHF.

This chain connects TRBV11-2 to TRBJ2-3; no reliable D call. V lost 2 bases and J 6 bases, leaving 3 bases between the germline ends. CDR3 length equals 11 residues. The germline gives CDR1 SGHAT, CDR2 FQNNGV. CDR3 nucleotide sequence: TGTGCCAGCAGCTTACTTGATACGCAGTATTTT. Translating it yields CASSLLDTQYF.

The CDR3 loop is CASSRPSSYNEQFF. The CDR3 bases are TGTGCCAGCAGCCGACCCAGCTCCTACAATGAGCAGTTCTTC. The chain uses TRBV11-3 and TRBJ2-1; no definite D call. This CDR3 contains 14 residues. The V gene's germline CDR1 is SGHNT and CDR2 YENEEA. Trimming cost V 5 bases and J 0 bases, with 8 bases left between them.

The chain uses TRBV19 and TRBJ1-1; no clear D. The V and J ends lost 1 base and 7 bases respectively, with 13 bases between them. Germline assignment: CDR1 LNHDA and CDR2 SQIVND (reference sequence). The CDR3 has 14 residues. The DNA of the CDR3 is TGTGCCAGTAGTATAGGGGGAGGGAGCGGTGAAGCTTTCTTT. This codes for CASSIGGGSGEAFF.

The chain has TRBV15 and TRBJ2-2; 8 nucleotides line up with TRBD2. Germline trimming cut 1 base from V and 4 bases from J; bases unmatched to any gene: 11. This CDR3 has 18 residues. The germline CDR1 and CDR2 sequences are LNHNV and YYDKDF (reference sequence). CDR3 sequence: CATSRVVPLAVLTGELFF. The CDR3 coding sequence is TGTGCCACCAGCAGAGTAGTTCCACTAGCGGTTCTCACCGGGGAGCTGTTTTTT.